Reported below is one T cell receptor beta chain. This sample is drawn from a study of OX40 agonist ivuxolimab in advanced cancers. Trimming removed 2 bases at V and 0 bases at J, with 22 bases between. CDR1 and CDR2 from the germline V gene are SGHTA and FQGTGA. The CDR3 is 19 residues long. Clones were sequenced by immunoSEQ multiplex PCR, and TCRdb holds only the in-frame ones, with some missing. The sample carries 30,000 or so clones, roughly 80% recorded once. V gene TRBV7-3 combines with J gene TRBJ1-2; no definite D call. The sample consisted of CD4+ or CD8+ T cells sorted from blood, taken in a trial of the OX40 agonist ivuxolimab. The sequence came from an adult with an advanced solid tumor such as melanoma, head and neck, liver or kidney cancer. This chain's CDR3 is CASSLPSRSRPSTNYGYTF. The CDR3 coding sequence is TGTGCCAGCAGCTTACCTTCGAGGTCGCGCCCTTCTACTAACTATGGCTACACCTTC.